These 14 T cell receptor beta chains share one sample of origin, sequenced in a study of type 1 regulatory T cells. TCRdb re-analysed the reads in MiXCR, keeping a single row per CDR3 protein. The repertoire has approximately 97,000 distinct CDR3 sequences, roughly 30% of them found once; the top ten carry less than 2.5%. Sequencing was performed on CD4+ T cells, either the whole sample or a sorted fraction (not recorded which). These receptors came from a human donor in good health.

In this sample, this clonotype turned up a few times. The genes are TRBV7-2 and TRBJ2-1; the match to TRBD2 covers 11 bases. Germline CDR1 is SGHTA and CDR2 is FQGNSA. The J segment lost 5 bases and the V segment lost 5 bases, leaving 17 bases of the junction unmatched. The CDR3 has 19 amino acids. The CDR3 loop reads CASSRPTSLAGGRDNEQFF. The CDR3 DNA sequence: TGTGCCAGCAGCCGCCCGACCTCTTTAGCGGGAGGGAGGGACAATGAGCAGTTCTTC.

The chain recombines TRBV19 with TRBJ2-7, with D perhaps TRBD1 (6 bases). Per germline, CDR1 LNHDA and CDR2 SQIVND (reference sequence). V lost 4 bases to trimming and J lost 5 bases, with 15 bases between them. The CDR3 spans 14 residues. Here the CDR3 reads CASSTPQGSDEQYF. The DNA of the CDR3 is TGTGCCAGTAGTACCCCACAGGGTAGCGACGAGCAGTACTTC.

In its sample, this clonotype was seen a few times. The rearrangement joins TRBV7-9 to TRBJ1-6; D not certain. The germline V and J ends were trimmed by 2 bases and 7 bases, with 6 bases remaining between them. The CDR3 covers 13 residues. From germline, CDR1 is SEHNR and CDR2 FQNEAQ (reference sequence). The CDR3 DNA follows: TGTGCCAGCAGCTTACTGAGCAATTCACCCCTCCACTTT. As protein: CASSLLSNSPLHF.

The chain has TRBV10-1 and TRBJ2-1, with 8 nucleotides matching TRBD1. The ends lost 6 bases at V and 12 bases at J; junction bases unmatched: 7. Germline V gene lookup returns CDR1 WNHNN and CDR2 SYGVQD (reference sequence). The CDR3 is 12 amino acids. The CDR3 loop is CASSPRQGPQFF. CDR3 DNA: TGCGCCAGCAGCCCTAGACAGGGGCCGCAGTTCTTC.

This rearrangement joins TRBV7-6 to TRBJ2-5; D ambiguous. V dropped 5 bases and J dropped 9 bases, with 13 bases sitting between them. The CDR3 has 12 amino acids. Germline CDR1 is SGHVS and CDR2 is FNYEAQ. CDR3 protein: CASSPSLFPQYF. Here the CDR3 DNA reads TGTGCCAGCAGCCCGAGTCTTTTCCCCCAGTACTTC. The full variable domain, completed using reference TRBV7-6 and TRBJ2-5, is GAGVSQSPRYKVTKRGQDVALRCDPISGHVSLYWYRQALGQGPEFLTYFNYEAQQDKSGLPNDRFSAERPEGSISTLTIQRTEQRDSAMYRCASSPSLFPQYFGPGTRLLVL.

Only a few counts were recorded for this clonotype. This chain links TRBV2 with TRBJ2-3; 11 bases fit TRBD2. Germline V gene lookup returns CDR1 SNHLY and CDR2 FYNNEI. Trimming cost V 6 bases and J 9 bases; bases outside gene matches: 17. The CDR3 contains 17 residues. CDR3 sequence reads: CASRSTWVLAGAETQYF. The CDR3 DNA sequence: TGTGCCAGCAGGTCCACCTGGGTACTAGCGGGAGCCGAAACGCAGTATTTT.

V is TRBV3-1 and J is TRBJ2-7, with D uncertain. The V gene's germline CDR1 is LGHDT and CDR2 YNNKEL (reference sequence). Trimming pared 5 bases from V and 2 bases from J, leaving 13 bases between. The CDR3 extends over 14 amino acids. The CDR3 DNA reads as TGTGCCAGCAGCGGGGATGGCGAAACCTACGAGCAGTACTTC. This translates into CASSGDGETYEQYF.

V is TRBV7-2 and J is TRBJ2-2; 7 bases fit TRBD2. Germline loops: CDR1 SGHTA, CDR2 FQGNSA. The length of the CDR3 is 13 residues. Trimming at V came to 4 bases and at J to 8 bases, leaving 4 bases not matched to a gene. As DNA, the CDR3 is TGTGCCAGCAGCTCGACTAGCAGGGGGGAGCTGTTTTTT. This encodes CASSSTSRGELFF.

This clonotype has ten or more counts. The chain is built from TRBV29-1 and TRBJ1-3; possible D gene TRBD1, 5 bases. Germline V gene sequence: CDR1 SQVTM, CDR2 ANQGSEA. This CDR3 is 13 amino acids long. V lost 6 bases and J lost 0, with 9 bases in between. Here the CDR3 DNA reads TGCAGCGTGACGGGGCTCTCTGGAAACACCATATATTTT. Protein product: CSVTGLSGNTIYF.

This sequence joins TRBV7-2 and TRBJ2-2, with D possibly called TRBD1 or TRBD2 (5 bases each). Germline V gives CDR1 SGHTA, CDR2 FQGNSA. The germline V and J ends were trimmed by 1 base and 0 bases, with 18 bases remaining between them. CDR3 length: 19 amino acids. For the CDR3, the DNA is TGTGCCAGCAGCTTAGTCTTGTTAGCCGGGACGACGAACACCGGGGAGCTGTTTTTT. Amino acid sequence: CASSLVLLAGTTNTGELFF. Full variable domain (outside the CDR3, taken from reference TRBV7-2 and TRBJ2-2): GAGVSQSPSNKVTEKGKDVELRCDPISGHTALYWYRQSLGQGLEFLIYFQGNSAPDKSGLPSDRFSAERTGGSVSTLTIQRTQQEDSAVYLCASSLVLLAGTTNTGELFFGEGSRLTVL.

The V and J genes are TRBV4-3 and TRBJ2-2; 10 nucleotides agree with TRBD1. CDR3 length: 17 residues. Germline lookup yields CDR1 LGHNA and CDR2 YSLEER. With V trimmed by 2 bases and J by 5 bases, 8 bases remained unmatched. CDR3 DNA sequence: TGCGCCAGCAGCCAATGGACAGGGGGATTAGGGACCGGGGAGCTGTTTTTT. Protein: CASSQWTGGLGTGELFF.

This clonotype has a single count. V and J are TRBV14 and TRBJ2-7; TRBD1 matches at 8 bases. Germline V lookup: CDR1 SGHDN, CDR2 FVKESK. This CDR3 has 15 amino acids. Trimming removed 3 bases from V and 1 base from J; junction bases left unmatched: 5. The CDR3 region is CASSQPTGASYEQYF. CDR3 nucleotides: TGTGCCAGCAGCCAGCCGACAGGGGCGTCCTACGAGCAGTACTTC.

Only a few counts were recorded for this clonotype. The chain links TRBV5-1 to TRBJ2-1, with TRBD2 matching over 7 bases. The CDR3 has 14 amino acids. The J segment lost 8 bases and the V segment lost 0 bases, leaving 5 bases of the junction unmatched. Germline V gene data show CDR1 as SGHRS and CDR2 as YFSETQ. CDR3 DNA: TGCGCCAGCAGCTTGGGGGGACTAAGCGATGAGCAGTTCTTC. Translating gives CASSLGGLSDEQFF.

The rearrangement joins TRBV5-1 to TRBJ2-5; D is uncertain. The V and J ends lost 2 bases and 5 bases respectively, with 4 bases between them. Germline-derived CDR1 and CDR2 are SGHRS and YFSETQ. This CDR3 comprises 11 residues. CDR3 sequence: CASSFDETQYF. CDR3 sequence (DNA): TGCGCCAGCAGCTTTGATGAGACCCAGTACTTC.